This T cell receptor beta chain was captured in a study of blood T cell repertoires in COVID-19. Study at large: Specimens from acute and convalescent COVID-19 originated in the United States, Italy and Spain. PBMCs, B-cell-depleted T cells, or T cells provided the cDNA or gDNA that made up the material.

Germline V gene data show CDR1 as SGHTA and CDR2 as FQGNSA. Unmatched junction bases numbered 9, after V lost 4 bases and J lost 6 bases. This CDR3 is 15 amino acids long. Original data processing: Counts of nucleated cells, estimated from reference gene primer amplification, were obtained. Sequencing used immunoSEQ multiplex PCR; TCRdb keeps in-frame clones, though not all of them. V, J and clone size were drawn from that table, and D and trimming were deduced from the DNA. The data contain some 270,000 clones, around nine tenths of them singletons. The receptor comes from a woman aged 55-69 years who had recovered from COVID-19. V is TRBV7-2 and J is TRBJ2-7; 10 bases match TRBD1. Sequencing input: peripheral blood. In nucleotides, the CDR3 is TGTGCCAGCAGCTCCTACGGGACAGGGGTATTCGAGCAGTACTTC. This sequence encodes CASSSYGTGVFEQYF. The complete variable domain, with remaining parts taken from reference TRBV7-2 and TRBJ2-7, reads GAGVSQSPSNKVTEKGKDVELRCDPISGHTALYWYRQSLGQGLEFLIYFQGNSAPDKSGLPSDRFSAERTGGSVSTLTIQRTQQEDSAVYLCASSSYGTGVFEQYFGPGTRLTVT.